Below are 4 T cell receptor beta chains sequenced from a single sample in a study of T cell responses to AZD1222 COVID-19 vaccine. The repertoire was sequenced with immunoSEQ multiplex PCR; TCRdb's copy has only in-frame clones and lacks some. The sample has fewer than 150,000 clones; roughly 93% are singletons. The source material was peripheral blood, sampled on day 0 of AZD1222 vaccination. The receptors here all came from an adult in good health.

This chain connects TRBV28 to TRBJ1-1; D is unresolved. This CDR3 has 13 residues. V was pared by 5 bases and J by 1 base, with 8 bases between. CDR1 is MDHEN, CDR2 SYDVKM, per germline. CDR3 nucleotides: TGTGCCAGCAGTCGGGATAGGAACACTGAAGCTTTCTTT. Protein product: CASSRDRNTEAFF.

This clone was detected only once. This chain connects TRBV2 to TRBJ1-3, with a weak D call TRBD1 (6 bases). Germline V gene sequence: CDR1 SNHLY, CDR2 FYNNEI. V shed 8 bases and J shed 4 bases, with 12 bases lying between them. The CDR3 runs to 13 residues. CDR3 region: CASSGTRGNTIYF. In DNA, the CDR3 is TGTGCCAGCTCCGGGACAAGAGGAAACACCATATATTTT.

This clone was seen only once. A read error may account for a junction end that differs from germline. This chain connects TRBV19 to TRBJ2-7; 11 bases line up with TRBD2. This CDR3 is built from 12 residues. Germline assignment: CDR1 LNHDA and CDR2 SQIVND (reference sequence). The CDR3 coding sequence is TGTGCCAGTAGGATAGCGGGAGGGGAGCAGTACTTC. Translated, it gives CASRIAGGEQYF.

This chain uses TRBV5-1 with TRBJ1-4; a possible D gene is TRBD1 (5 bases). CDR1 and CDR2 from the germline V gene are SGHRS and YFSETQ. V shed 4 bases and J shed 1 base, with 17 bases lying between them. The CDR3 sequence is 17 residues long. CDR3 bases: TGCGCCAGCAGCCGGGGCGCGGGCGGGAGAACTAATGAAAAACTGTTTTTT. Translation gives CASSRGAGGRTNEKLFF.